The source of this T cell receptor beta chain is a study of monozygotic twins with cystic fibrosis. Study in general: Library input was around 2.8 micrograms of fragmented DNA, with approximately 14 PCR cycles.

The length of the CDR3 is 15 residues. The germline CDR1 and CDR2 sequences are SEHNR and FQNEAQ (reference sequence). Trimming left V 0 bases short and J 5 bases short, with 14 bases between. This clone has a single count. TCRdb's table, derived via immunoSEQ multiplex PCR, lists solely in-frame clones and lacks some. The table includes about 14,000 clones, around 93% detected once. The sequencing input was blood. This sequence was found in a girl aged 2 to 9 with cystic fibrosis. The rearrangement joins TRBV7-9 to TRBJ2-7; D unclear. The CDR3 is CASSLAGSPPHEQYF. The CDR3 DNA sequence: TGTGCCAGCAGCTTAGCGGGATCCCCTCCCCACGAGCAGTACTTC.